This TCR beta chain is from a study of blood T cell repertoires in COVID-19. About the study: From T cells, B-cell-depleted T cells, or PBMCs came the material, which was cDNA or gDNA.

This CDR3 has 15 residues. The V end was cut by 7 bases, the J end by 9 bases, with 22 bases between. CDR1 is SNHLY and CDR2 is FYNNEI in the germline V gene. Here immunoSEQ multiplex PCR was the method, and the copy in TCRdb shows in-frame clones only, minus some. The repertoire holds 45,000 to 65,000 clones, with 88% as singletons. The gene calls are TRBV2 and TRBJ1-5, with D perhaps matching TRBD1 (6 bases). The receptor was derived from a human donor in a cohort sampled during active COVID-19. The source material was peripheral blood. The DNA of the CDR3 is TGTGCCAGCACCATATCCAGGGGCCCATATGCGCCCCAGCATTTT. This encodes CASTISRGPYAPQHF.